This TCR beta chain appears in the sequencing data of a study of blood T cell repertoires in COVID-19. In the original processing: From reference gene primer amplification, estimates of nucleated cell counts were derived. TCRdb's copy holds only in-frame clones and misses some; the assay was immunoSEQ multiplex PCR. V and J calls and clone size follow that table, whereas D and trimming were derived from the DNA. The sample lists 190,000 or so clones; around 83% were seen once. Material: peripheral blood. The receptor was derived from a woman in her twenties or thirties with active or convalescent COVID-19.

CDR3 residues: CASSKGGGLAGVDTQYF. CDR3 nucleotides: TGTGCCAGTAGTAAAGGTGGGGGACTAGCGGGGGTAGATACGCAGTATTTT. The chain carries TRBV19 and TRBJ2-3, with TRBD2 matching over 14 bases. The V segment lost 4 bases and the J segment 5 bases; nucleotides outside the gene matches: 8. The CDR3 consists of 17 residues. Germline values: CDR1 LNHDA, CDR2 SQIVND (reference sequence).